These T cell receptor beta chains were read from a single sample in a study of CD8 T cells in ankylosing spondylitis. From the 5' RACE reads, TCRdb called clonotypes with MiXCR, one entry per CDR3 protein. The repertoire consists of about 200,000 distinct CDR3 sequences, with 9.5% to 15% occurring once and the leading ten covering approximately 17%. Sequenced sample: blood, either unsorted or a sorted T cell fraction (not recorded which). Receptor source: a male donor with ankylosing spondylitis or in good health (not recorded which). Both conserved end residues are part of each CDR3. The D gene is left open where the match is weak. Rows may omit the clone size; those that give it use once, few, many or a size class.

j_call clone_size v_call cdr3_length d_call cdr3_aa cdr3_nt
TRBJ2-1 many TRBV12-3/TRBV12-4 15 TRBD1 CASSLGGQGGNEQFF TGTGCCAGCAGTTTAGGGGGACAGGGCGGCAATGAGCAGTTCTTC
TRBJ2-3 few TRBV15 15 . CATSREGGGTDTQYF TGTGCCACCAGCAGAGAGGGGGGTGGCACAGATACGCAGTATTTT
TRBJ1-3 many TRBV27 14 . CASSSAFSGNTIYF TGTGCCAGCAGTTCTGCCTTCTCTGGAAACACCATATATTTT
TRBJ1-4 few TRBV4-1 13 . CASSHPAQPKLFF TGCGCCAGCAGCCACCCGGCCCAACCTAAACTGTTTTTT
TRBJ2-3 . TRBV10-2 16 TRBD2 CASSELAGGPTDTQYF TGCGCCAGCAGTGAACTAGCGGGGGGGCCCACAGATACGCAGTATTTT
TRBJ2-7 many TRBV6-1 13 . CASSGRGSYEQYF TGTGCCAGCAGTGGTCGGGGGAGCTACGAGCAGTACTTC
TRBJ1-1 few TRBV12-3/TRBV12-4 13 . CASSSETGTWAFF TGTGCCAGCAGTTCCGAGACCGGGACATGGGCTTTCTTT
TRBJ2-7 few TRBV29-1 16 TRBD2 CSVASGLAGDPYEQYF TGCAGCGTTGCGTCGGGACTAGCGGGGGACCCCTACGAGCAGTACTTC
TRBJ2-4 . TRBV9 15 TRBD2 CASSVAGGPENIQYF TGTGCCAGCAGCGTAGCGGGAGGGCCTGAAAACATTCAGTACTTC
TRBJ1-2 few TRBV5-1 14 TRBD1 CASSSGQGLEGYTF TGCGCCAGCAGTTCTGGACAGGGCCTAGAAGGCTACACCTTC
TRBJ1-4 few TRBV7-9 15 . CASSLGFSGDEKLFF TGTGCCAGCAGCTTAGGGTTCTCGGGAGATGAAAAACTGTTTTTT
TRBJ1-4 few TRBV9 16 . CASSPPSGSEDEKLFF TGTGCCAGCAGCCCCCCCTCCGGGAGCGAGGATGAAAAACTGTTTTTT
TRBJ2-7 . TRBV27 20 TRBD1 CASSRSSGTGAFHSSYEQYF TGTGCCAGCAGTCGATCTTCCGGGACAGGGGCTTTCCACAGCTCCTACGAGCAGTACTTC
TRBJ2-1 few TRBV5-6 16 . CASSLLAPSSYNEQFF TGTGCCAGCAGCTTGCTAGCACCGAGCTCCTACAATGAGCAGTTCTTC
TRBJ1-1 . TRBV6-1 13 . CAGLGSGGTEAFF TGTGCCGGGTTGGGGAGTGGGGGCACTGAAGCTTTCTTT
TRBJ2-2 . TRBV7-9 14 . CASSLWGSDGELFF TGTGCCAGCAGCTTATGGGGTTCTGACGGGGAGCTGTTTTTT
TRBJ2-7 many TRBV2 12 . CASSEAENEQYF TGTGCCAGCAGTGAGGCCGAGAACGAGCAGTACTTC
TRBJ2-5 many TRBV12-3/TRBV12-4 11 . CASGFGETQYF TGTGCCAGCGGATTCGGAGAGACCCAGTACTTC
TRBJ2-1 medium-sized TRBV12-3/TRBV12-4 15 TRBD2 CASTAGESSYNEQFF TGTGCCAGCACCGCGGGGGAGAGCTCCTACAATGAGCAGTTCTTC
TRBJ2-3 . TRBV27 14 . CASSLLWGADTQYF TGTGCCAGCAGTCTACTTTGGGGGGCGGATACGCAGTATTTT
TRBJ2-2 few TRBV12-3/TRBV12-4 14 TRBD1 CASSRTGETGELFF TGTGCCAGCAGCAGAACAGGGGAAACCGGGGAGCTGTTTTTT
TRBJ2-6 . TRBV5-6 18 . CAIGFGLASSPGANVLTF TGTGCCATCGGCTTCGGGCTAGCGAGTTCCCCTGGGGCCAACGTCCTGACTTTC
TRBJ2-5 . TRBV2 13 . CASGGGHQETQYF TGTGCCAGCGGGGGCGGGCACCAAGAGACCCAGTACTTC
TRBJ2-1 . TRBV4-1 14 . CASSNGDDYNEQFF TGCGCCAGCAGTAACGGGGACGACTACAATGAGCAGTTCTTC
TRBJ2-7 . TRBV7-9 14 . CASSLVEGSYEQYF TGTGCCAGCAGCTTAGTGGAGGGGAGCTACGAGCAGTACTTC
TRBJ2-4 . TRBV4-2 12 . CASSPGLDIQYF TGTGCCAGCAGCCCCGGTCTCGACATTCAGTACTTC
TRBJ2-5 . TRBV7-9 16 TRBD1 CASSSGQQGGEETQYF TGTGCCAGCAGCTCGGGACAACAGGGGGGCGAAGAGACCCAGTACTTC
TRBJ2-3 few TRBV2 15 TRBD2 CASSTGLAHTDTQYF TGTGCCAGCAGTACTGGACTAGCGCACACAGATACGCAGTATTTT
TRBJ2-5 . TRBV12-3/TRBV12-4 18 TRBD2 CASSLAGVSGRAQETQYF TGTGCCAGCAGTTTAGCAGGGGTAAGCGGGAGGGCGCAAGAGACCCAGTACTTC
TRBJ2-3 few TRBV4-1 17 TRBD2 CASSQTPGTSGTDTQYF TGCGCCAGCAGCCAAACTCCCGGGACTAGCGGCACAGATACGCAGTATTTT
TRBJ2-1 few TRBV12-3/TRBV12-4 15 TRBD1 CASSPNPTGLHEQFF TGTGCCAGCAGTCCAAACCCGACAGGGCTCCATGAGCAGTTCTTC
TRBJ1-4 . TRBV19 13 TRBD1 CASRTGGNEKLFF TGTGCCAGCCGTACAGGGGGAAATGAAAAACTGTTTTTT
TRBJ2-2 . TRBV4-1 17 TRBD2 CASSQGGLAVPTGELFF TGCGCCAGCAGCCAAGGGGGACTAGCGGTCCCCACCGGGGAGCTGTTTTTT
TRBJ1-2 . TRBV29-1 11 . CSVVHNYGYTF TGCAGCGTTGTACACAACTATGGCTACACCTTC
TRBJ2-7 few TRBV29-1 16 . CSVVDGNPPSSYEQYF TGCAGCGTTGTGGACGGGAACCCTCCGAGCTCCTACGAGCAGTACTTC
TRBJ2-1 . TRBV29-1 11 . CSVPIGNEQFF TGCAGCGTCCCTATCGGCAATGAGCAGTTCTTC
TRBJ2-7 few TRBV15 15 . CATSRDRGRGYEQYF TGTGCCACCAGCAGAGACAGGGGTCGAGGCTACGAGCAGTACTTC
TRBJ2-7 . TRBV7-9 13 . CASSLVSGNEQYF TGTGCCAGCAGCTTAGTATCGGGGAACGAGCAGTACTTC
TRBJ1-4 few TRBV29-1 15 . CSVEDPGTSNEKLFF TGCAGCGTTGAAGATCCGGGGACCAGTAATGAAAAACTGTTTTTT
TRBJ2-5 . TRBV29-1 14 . CSVEGWGAGETQYF TGCAGCGTTGAGGGATGGGGGGCGGGAGAGACCCAGTACTTC
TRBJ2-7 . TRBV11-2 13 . CASSYLDWREQYF TGTGCCAGCAGCTATCTGGACTGGCGCGAGCAGTACTTC
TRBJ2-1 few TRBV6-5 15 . CASSSGRTIDNEQFF TGTGCCAGCAGTTCGGGTAGGACTATCGACAATGAGCAGTTCTTC
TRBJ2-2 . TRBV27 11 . CASFGGGELFF TGTGCCAGCTTCGGTGGCGGGGAGCTGTTTTTT
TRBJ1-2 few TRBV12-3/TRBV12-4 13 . CASGPDGLRGYTF TGTGCCAGCGGACCCGACGGGCTCAGGGGCTACACCTTC
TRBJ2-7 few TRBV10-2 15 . CASSESRGASSEQYF TGCGCCAGCAGTGAGTCGAGAGGGGCCTCCTCCGAGCAGTACTTC
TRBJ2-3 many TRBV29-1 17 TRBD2 CSVEIGSLAGDYGTQYF TGCAGCGTTGAAATCGGGTCACTAGCGGGGGATTATGGTACGCAGTATTTT
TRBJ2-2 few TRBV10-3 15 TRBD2 CAINSNREVTGELFF TGTGCCATCAACTCTAACCGGGAGGTGACCGGGGAGCTGTTTTTT
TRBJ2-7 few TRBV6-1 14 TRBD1 CASTWTGGAYEQYF TGTGCCAGCACCTGGACAGGGGGCGCTTACGAGCAGTACTTC
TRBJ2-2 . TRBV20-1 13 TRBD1 CSVWDRDTGELFF TGCAGTGTATGGGACAGGGACACCGGGGAGCTGTTTTTT
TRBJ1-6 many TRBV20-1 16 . CSAIPEGGGSSSPLHF TGCAGTGCTATCCCAGAGGGTGGGGGTAGTAGCTCACCCCTCCACTTT